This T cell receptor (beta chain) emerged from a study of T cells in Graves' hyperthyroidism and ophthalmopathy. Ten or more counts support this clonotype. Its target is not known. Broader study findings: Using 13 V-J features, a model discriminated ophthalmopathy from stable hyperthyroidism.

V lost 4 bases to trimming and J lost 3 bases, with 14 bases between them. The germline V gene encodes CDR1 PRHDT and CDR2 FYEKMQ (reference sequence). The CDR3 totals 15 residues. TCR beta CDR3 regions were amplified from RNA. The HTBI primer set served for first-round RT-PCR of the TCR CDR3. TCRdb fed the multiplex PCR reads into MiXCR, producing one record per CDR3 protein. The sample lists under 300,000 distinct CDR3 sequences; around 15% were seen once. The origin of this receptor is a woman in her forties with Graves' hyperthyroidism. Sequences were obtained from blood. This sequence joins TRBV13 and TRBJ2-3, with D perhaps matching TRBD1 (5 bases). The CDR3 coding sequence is TGTGCCAGCAGCTACCTTGACAGTGAAACAGATACGCAGTATTTT. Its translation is CASSYLDSETDTQYF.